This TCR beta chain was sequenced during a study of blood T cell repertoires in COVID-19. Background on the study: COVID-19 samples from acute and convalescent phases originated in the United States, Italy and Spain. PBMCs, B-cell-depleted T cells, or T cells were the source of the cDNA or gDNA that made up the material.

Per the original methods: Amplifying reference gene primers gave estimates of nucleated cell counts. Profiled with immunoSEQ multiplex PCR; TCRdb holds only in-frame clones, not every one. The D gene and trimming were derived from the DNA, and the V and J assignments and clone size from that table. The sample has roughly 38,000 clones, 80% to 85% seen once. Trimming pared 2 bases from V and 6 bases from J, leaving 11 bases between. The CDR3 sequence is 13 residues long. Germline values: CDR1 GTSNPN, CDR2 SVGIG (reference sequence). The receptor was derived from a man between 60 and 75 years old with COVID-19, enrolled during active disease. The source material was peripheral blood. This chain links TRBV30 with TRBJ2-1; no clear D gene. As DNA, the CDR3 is TGTGCCTGGAGTCGTAACCTAGGCAATGAGCAGTTCTTC. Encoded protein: CAWSRNLGNEQFF.